This TCR beta chain originates from a study of CXCR3-negative and CXCR3-positive naive CD8 T cells. The CDR3 contains 15 residues. Germline loops: CDR1 MNHEY, CDR2 SVGEGT. 5' RACE with UMI labels generated the TRB cDNA libraries. With the 5' RACE reads reprocessed, TCRdb shows one record per CDR3 protein and no DNA. This sample carries 60,000 to 65,000 distinct CDR3 sequences, with around 5% going to the ten biggest clones. Points on this clonotype: Its specificity is unknown.

Study-wide results and caveats: Hydrophobicity was higher for TRB CDR3s found in CXCR3-positive naive cells than in CXCR3-negative naive cells.

The sequenced material came from naive CXCR3+ CD8+ T cells from blood. Specified subset: CD45RO-CCR7+CD27+CD95- naive CD8+ T cells expressing CXCR3 (TNR3+). The genes are TRBV6-2 or TRBV6-3 and TRBJ1-1; TCRdb lists TRBD1, though no DNA is available to test this call. The TCR originated in a human donor in good health. Some clones in this sample may be carry-over from other donors' samples. The CDR3 is CASSDPTGQNTEAFF.